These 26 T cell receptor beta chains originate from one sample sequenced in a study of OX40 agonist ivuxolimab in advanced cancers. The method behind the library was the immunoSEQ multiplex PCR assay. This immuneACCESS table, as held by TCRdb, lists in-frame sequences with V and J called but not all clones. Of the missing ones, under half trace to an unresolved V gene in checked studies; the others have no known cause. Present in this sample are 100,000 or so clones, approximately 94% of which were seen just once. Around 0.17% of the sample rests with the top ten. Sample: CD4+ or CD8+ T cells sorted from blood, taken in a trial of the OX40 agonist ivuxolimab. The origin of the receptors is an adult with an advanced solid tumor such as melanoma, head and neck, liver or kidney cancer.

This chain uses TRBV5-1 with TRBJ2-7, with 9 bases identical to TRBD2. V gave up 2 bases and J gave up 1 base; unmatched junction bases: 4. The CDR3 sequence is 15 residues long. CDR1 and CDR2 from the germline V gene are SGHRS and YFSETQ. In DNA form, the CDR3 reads TGCGCCAGCAGCTTTGGTAGCGGGAGTTCCTACGAGCAGTACTTC. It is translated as CASSFGSGSSYEQYF.

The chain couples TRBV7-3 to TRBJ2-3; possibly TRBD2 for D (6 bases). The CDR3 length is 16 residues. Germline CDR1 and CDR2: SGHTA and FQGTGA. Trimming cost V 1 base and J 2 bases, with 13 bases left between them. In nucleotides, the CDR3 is TGTGCCAGCAGCTTAAACGGGGGAGGACCCACAGATACGCAGTATTTT. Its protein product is CASSLNGGGPTDTQYF.

The CDR3 region is CASSPGQAIYEQYF. CDR3 nucleotides: TGTGCCAGCAGCCCGGGACAGGCAATTTACGAGCAGTACTTC. This chain joins TRBV28 and TRBJ2-7, with 8 bases matching TRBD1. Trimming took 6 bases from V and 4 from J; bases not matched to a gene: 8. This CDR3 comprises 14 residues. The germline V gene has CDR1 MDHEN and CDR2 SYDVKM.

The CDR3 here is CASCGGHTDTQYF. The CDR3 DNA follows: TGTGCCAGCTGCGGGGGGCACACAGATACGCAGTATTTT. The V call is TRBV25-1, the J call TRBJ2-3; 8 nucleotides align to TRBD2. J gave up 2 bases and V 8 bases, and 3 bases lay outside the gene matches. The CDR3 runs to 13 residues. Germline V gene data show CDR1 as MGHDK and CDR2 as SYGVNS.

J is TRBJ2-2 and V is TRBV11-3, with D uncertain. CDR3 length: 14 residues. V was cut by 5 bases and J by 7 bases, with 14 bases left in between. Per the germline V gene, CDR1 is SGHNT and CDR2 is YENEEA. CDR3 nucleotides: TGTGCCAGCAGCCGCACCGGGTGGGGCGGGGAGCTGTTTTTT. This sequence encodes CASSRTGWGGELFF. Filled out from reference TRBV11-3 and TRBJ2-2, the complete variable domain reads EAGVVQSPRYKIIEKKQPVAFWCNPISGHNTLYWYLQNLGQGPELLIRYENEEAVDDSQLPKDRFSAERLKGVDSTLKIQPAELGDSAVYLCASSRTGWGGELFFGEGSRLTVL.

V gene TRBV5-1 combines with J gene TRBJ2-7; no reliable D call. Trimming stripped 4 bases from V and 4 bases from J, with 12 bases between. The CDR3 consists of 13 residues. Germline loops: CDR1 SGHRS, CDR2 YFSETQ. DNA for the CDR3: TGCGCCAGCAGCCAATTCAGTGGGTACGAGCAGTACTTC. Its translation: CASSQFSGYEQYF.

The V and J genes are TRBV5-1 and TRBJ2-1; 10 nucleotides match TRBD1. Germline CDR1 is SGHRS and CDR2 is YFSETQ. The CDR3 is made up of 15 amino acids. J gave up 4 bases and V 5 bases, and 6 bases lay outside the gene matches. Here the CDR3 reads CASRRGQGQYNEQFF. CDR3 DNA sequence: TGCGCCAGCAGACGGGGACAGGGGCAGTACAATGAGCAGTTCTTC. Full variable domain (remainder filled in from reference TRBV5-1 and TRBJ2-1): KAGVTQTPRYLIKTRGQQVTLSCSPISGHRSVSWYQQTPGQGLQFLFEYFSETQRNKGNFPGRFSGRQFSNSRSEMNVSTLELGDSALYLCASRRGQGQYNEQFFGPGTRLTVL.

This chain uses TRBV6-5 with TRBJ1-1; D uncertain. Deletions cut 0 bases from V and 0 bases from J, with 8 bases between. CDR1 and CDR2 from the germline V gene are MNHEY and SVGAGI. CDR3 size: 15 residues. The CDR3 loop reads CASSYSLNMNTEAFF. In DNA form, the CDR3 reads TGTGCCAGCAGTTACTCGTTAAACATGAACACTGAAGCTTTCTTT.

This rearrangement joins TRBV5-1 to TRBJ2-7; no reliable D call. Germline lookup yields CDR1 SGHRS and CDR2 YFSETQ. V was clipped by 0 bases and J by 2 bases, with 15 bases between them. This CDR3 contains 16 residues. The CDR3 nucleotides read TGCGCCAGCAGCTTGGCCCATCGGTCATCCACCTACGAGCAGTACTTC. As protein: CASSLAHRSSTYEQYF.

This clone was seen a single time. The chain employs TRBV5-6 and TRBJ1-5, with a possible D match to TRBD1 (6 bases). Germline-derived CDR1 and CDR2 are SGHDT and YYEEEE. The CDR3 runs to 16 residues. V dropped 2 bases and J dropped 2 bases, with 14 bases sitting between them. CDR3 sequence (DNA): TGTGCCAGCAGCTTCAGGGGCCGTAGGGGCAATCAGCCCCAGCATTTT. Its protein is CASSFRGRRGNQPQHF.

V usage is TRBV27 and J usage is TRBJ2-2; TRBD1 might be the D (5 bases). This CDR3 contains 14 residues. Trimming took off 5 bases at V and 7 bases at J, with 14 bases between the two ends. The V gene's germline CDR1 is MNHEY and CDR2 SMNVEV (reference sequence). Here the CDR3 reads CASSLQGVGGELFF. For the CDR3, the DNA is TGTGCCAGCAGTCTCCAGGGTGTCGGCGGGGAGCTGTTTTTT.

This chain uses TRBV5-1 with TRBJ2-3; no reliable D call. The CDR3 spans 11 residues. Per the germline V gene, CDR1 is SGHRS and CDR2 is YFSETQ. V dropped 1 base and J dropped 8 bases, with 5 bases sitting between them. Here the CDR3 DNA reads TGCGCCAGCAGCTTGCCGGGTACGCAGTATTTT. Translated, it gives CASSLPGTQYF.

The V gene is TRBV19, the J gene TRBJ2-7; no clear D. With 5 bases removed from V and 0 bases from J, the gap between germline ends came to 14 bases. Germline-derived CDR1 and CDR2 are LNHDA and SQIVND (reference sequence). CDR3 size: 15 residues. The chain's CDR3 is CASSQVSGRSYEQYF. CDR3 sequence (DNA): TGTGCCAGTAGTCAAGTATCAGGACGCTCCTACGAGCAGTACTTC.

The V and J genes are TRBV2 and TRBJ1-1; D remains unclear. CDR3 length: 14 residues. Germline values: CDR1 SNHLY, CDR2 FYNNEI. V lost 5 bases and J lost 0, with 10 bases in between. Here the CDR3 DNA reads TGTGCCAGCAGTCCCAGAACAATGAACACTGAAGCTTTCTTT. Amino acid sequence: CASSPRTMNTEAFF.

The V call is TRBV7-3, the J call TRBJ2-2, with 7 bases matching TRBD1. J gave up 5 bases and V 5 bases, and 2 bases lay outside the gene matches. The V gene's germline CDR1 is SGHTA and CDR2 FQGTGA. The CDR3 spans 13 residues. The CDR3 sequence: CASSKTGTGELFF. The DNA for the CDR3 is TGTGCCAGCAGCAAGACAGGGACCGGGGAGCTGTTTTTT.

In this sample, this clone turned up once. The CDR3 spells CASSLGLAGGGTDTQYF. CDR3 DNA: TGTGCCAGCAGCTTGGGACTAGCGGGAGGGGGCACAGATACGCAGTATTTT. The chain carries TRBV7-3 and TRBJ2-3, with 16 bases fitting TRBD2. The trim removed 3 bases at V and 1 base at J, leaving 1 base unmatched. This CDR3 is built from 17 residues. The V gene's germline CDR1 is SGHTA and CDR2 FQGTGA. The full variable domain, rest sourced from reference TRBV7-3 and TRBJ2-3, is GAGVSQTPSNKVTEKGKYVELRCDPISGHTALYWYRQSLGQGPEFLIYFQGTGAADDSGLPNDRFFAVRPEGSVSTLKIQRTERGDSAVYLCASSLGLAGGGTDTQYFGPGTRLTVL.

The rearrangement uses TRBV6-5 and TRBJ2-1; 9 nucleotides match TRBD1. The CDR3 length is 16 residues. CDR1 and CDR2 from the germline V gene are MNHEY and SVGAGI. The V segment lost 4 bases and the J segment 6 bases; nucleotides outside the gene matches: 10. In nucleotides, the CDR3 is TGTGCCAGCAGTTCCACTTCGGGGACAGGGTTCAATGAGCAGTTCTTC. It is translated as CASSSTSGTGFNEQFF.

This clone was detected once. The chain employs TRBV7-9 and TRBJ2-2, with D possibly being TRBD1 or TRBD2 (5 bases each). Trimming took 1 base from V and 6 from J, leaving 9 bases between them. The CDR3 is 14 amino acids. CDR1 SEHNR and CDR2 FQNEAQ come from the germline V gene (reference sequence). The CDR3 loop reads CASSLEGRAGELFF. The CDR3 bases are TGTGCCAGCAGCTTAGAGGGACGCGCCGGGGAGCTGTTTTTT.

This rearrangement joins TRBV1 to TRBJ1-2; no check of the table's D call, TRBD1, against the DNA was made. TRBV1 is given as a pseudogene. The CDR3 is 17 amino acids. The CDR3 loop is CTSSFGMRGPANYGYTF. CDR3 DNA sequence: TGCACCAGCAGCTTCGGCATGAGGGGGCCAGCTAACTATGGCTACACCTTC.

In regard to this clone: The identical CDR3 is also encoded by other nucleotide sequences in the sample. For the CDR3, the DNA is TGTGCCAGCAGCCGTACGATTAGTGGGAGGGCCTACAATGAGCAGTTCTTC. Its translation is CASSRTISGRAYNEQFF. The rearrangement joins TRBV7-9 to TRBJ2-1; TRBD2 matches at 7 bases. Per the germline V gene, CDR1 is SEHNR and CDR2 is FQNEAQ (reference sequence). CDR3 size: 17 residues. Trimming at V came to 5 bases and at J to 2 bases, leaving 12 bases not matched to a gene.

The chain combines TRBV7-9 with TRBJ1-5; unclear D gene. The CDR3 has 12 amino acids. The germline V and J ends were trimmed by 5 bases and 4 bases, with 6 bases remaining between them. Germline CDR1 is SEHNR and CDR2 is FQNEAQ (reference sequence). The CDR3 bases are TGTGCCAGCAGCCCCTTAAATCAGCCCCAGCATTTT. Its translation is CASSPLNQPQHF. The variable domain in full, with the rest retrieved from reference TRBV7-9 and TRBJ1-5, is DTGVSQNPRHKITKRGQNVTFRCDPISEHNRLYWYRQTLGQGPEFLTYFQNEAQLEKSRLLSDRFSAERPKGSFSTLEIQRTEQGDSAMYLCASSPLNQPQHFGDGTRLSIL.

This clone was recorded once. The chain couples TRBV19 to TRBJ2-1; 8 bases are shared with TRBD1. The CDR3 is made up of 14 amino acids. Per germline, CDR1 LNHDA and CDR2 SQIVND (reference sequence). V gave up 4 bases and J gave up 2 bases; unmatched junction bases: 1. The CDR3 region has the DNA TGTGCCAGTAGTAAGGGACAGGCCTACAATGAGCAGTTCTTC. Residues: CASSKGQAYNEQFF.

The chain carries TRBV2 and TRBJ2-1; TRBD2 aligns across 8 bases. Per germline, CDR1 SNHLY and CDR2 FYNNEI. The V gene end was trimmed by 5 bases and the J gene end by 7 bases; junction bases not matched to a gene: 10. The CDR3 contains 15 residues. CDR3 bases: TGTGCCAGCAGTCCGAGGACTAGCTCTCGTAATGAGCAGTTCTTC. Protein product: CASSPRTSSRNEQFF.

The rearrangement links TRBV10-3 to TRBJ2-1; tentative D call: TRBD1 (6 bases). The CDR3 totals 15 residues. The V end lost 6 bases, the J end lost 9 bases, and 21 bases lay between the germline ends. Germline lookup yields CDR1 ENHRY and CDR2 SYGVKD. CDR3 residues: CAIRDQGMGSGEQFF. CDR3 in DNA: TGTGCCATCAGGGATCAGGGGATGGGCTCGGGTGAGCAGTTCTTC.

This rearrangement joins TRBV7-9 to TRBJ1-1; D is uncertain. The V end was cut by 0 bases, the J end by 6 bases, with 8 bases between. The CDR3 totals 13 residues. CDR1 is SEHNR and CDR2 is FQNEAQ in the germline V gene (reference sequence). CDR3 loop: CASSLAGDSEAFF. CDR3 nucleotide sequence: TGTGCCAGCAGCTTAGCCGGAGACTCTGAAGCTTTCTTT.

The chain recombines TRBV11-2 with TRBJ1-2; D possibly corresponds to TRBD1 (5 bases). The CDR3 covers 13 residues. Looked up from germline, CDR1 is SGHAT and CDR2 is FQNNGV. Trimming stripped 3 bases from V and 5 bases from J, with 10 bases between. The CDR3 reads CASSLGRSYGYTF. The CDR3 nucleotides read TGTGCCAGCAGCTTGGGACGGTCGTATGGCTACACCTTC.